Below, 31 T cell receptor beta chains from the same sample are listed, as sequenced in a study of graft-versus-host responses after intestinal transplantation. These receptors' antigens are unknown. Libraries were prepared by immunoSEQ multiplex PCR; TCRdb keeps only in-frame clonotypes and omits some of them. This sample has about 70,000 clones; around 91% occur once, and the top ten carry approximately 4.1%. This material consisted of unstimulated CD8+ T cells sorted from spleen or lymph node cells, taken before transplant. The origin of the receptors is a human donor who was the organ donor for an intestinal transplant.

V gene TRBV7-2 combines with J gene TRBJ1-6, with D possibly matching TRBD1 (5 bases). The CDR3 spans 17 residues. Per the germline V gene, CDR1 is SGHTA and CDR2 is FQGNSA. The V and J ends lost 5 bases and 6 bases respectively, with 20 bases between them. The chain's CDR3 is CASSHMRRQTVNSPLHF. The DNA for the CDR3 is TGTGCCAGCAGCCACATGAGACGACAGACAGTTAATTCACCCCTCCACTTT.

This rearrangement joins TRBV5-1 to TRBJ1-4; no clear D. Between the trimmed V and J ends, which lost 0 bases and 0 bases, there was a span of 6 bases. The length of the CDR3 is 15 residues. Germline CDR1 is SGHRS and CDR2 is YFSETQ. This chain's CDR3 is CASSLGGATNEKLFF. The CDR3 DNA follows: TGCGCCAGCAGCTTGGGCGGAGCAACTAATGAAAAACTGTTTTTT.

The DNA for the CDR3 is TGTGCCAGCAGCCAAGCGACAGAGTACCAAGAGACCCAGTACTTC. It codes for CASSQATEYQETQYF. This rearrangement joins TRBV4-2 to TRBJ2-5; TRBD1 is a possible D gene (5 bases). Germline V CDR1 and CDR2: LGHNA, YNFKEQ. The CDR3 extends over 15 amino acids. V lost 1 base, J lost 0 bases, and 9 bases lay in between.

V gene TRBV6-5 combines with J gene TRBJ2-1; D is possibly TRBD1 (6 bases). The CDR3 runs 13 residues. Germline CDR1 is MNHEY and CDR2 is SVGAGI. Trimming pared 5 bases from V and 7 bases from J, leaving 12 bases between. The CDR3 nucleotides are TGTGCCAGCAGTCATCAGGGGATTAATGAGCAGTTCTTC. It codes for CASSHQGINEQFF.

The gene calls are TRBV6-4 and TRBJ1-5; D is unclear. CDR1 and CDR2 (germline): MRHNA, SNTAGT. The CDR3 contains 14 residues. Deletions cut 2 bases from V and 3 bases from J, with 8 bases between. The CDR3 loop is CASSDGHDNQPQHF. CDR3 sequence (DNA): TGTGCCAGCAGTGACGGGCACGACAATCAGCCCCAGCATTTT.

The V gene is TRBV7-8, the J gene TRBJ1-2; D unclear. The CDR3 totals 16 residues. Trimming stripped 2 bases from V and 0 bases from J, with 13 bases between. Germline lookup yields CDR1 SGHVS and CDR2 FQNEAQ. The CDR3, as DNA: TGTGCCAGCAGCTTATCCCTACCAGACTCTAACTATGGCTACACCTTC. This translates into CASSLSLPDSNYGYTF.

The chain employs TRBV7-9 and TRBJ1-5; possible D gene TRBD1, 5 bases. Germline CDR1 and CDR2: SEHNR and FQNEAQ (reference sequence). The V and J ends lost 2 bases and 7 bases respectively, with 6 bases between them. This CDR3 has 12 residues. The CDR3 here is CASSLQGQPQHF. In DNA form, the CDR3 reads TGTGCCAGCAGCTTACAGGGACAGCCCCAGCATTTT.

The V call is TRBV10-3, the J call TRBJ1-2; a weak D match, TRBD1 (6 bases). The CDR3 runs to 18 residues. Germline CDR1 is ENHRY and CDR2 is SYGVKD. The V gene lost 0 bases and the J gene lost 3 bases, with 20 bases spanning the gap. The CDR3 sequence is CAISESGGAGRLDYGYTF. The CDR3 region has the DNA TGTGCCATCAGTGAGTCTGGGGGGGCTGGTCGGTTAGACTATGGCTACACCTTC.

The J gene is TRBJ2-1, the V gene TRBV7-6; TRBD2 matches 7 bases. The CDR3 has 17 amino acids. The V segment lost 1 base and the J segment 0 bases; nucleotides outside the gene matches: 6. Germline-derived CDR1 and CDR2 are SGHVS and FNYEAQ. The CDR3 protein is CASSLVGGSSSYNEQFF. CDR3 bases: TGTGCCAGCAGCTTAGTCGGGGGGTCTAGCTCCTACAATGAGCAGTTCTTC.

This sequence joins TRBV7-9 and TRBJ2-2; 12 nucleotides agree with TRBD2. CDR3 size: 17 residues. V shed 1 base, J shed 5 bases, and the junction held 5 bases outside the gene matches. Germline loops: CDR1 SEHNR, CDR2 FQNEAQ (reference sequence). The CDR3 DNA sequence: TGTGCCAGCAGCTTAGAGAGACTAGCGGGAGAGACCGGGGAGCTGTTTTTT. Translated, it gives CASSLERLAGETGELFF.

CDR3 sequence: CASSFPQGGEKLFF. Written as DNA, the CDR3 is TGTGCCAGCAGCTTCCCACAGGGCGGTGAAAAACTGTTTTTT. This sequence joins TRBV7-9 and TRBJ1-4; tentative D call: TRBD1 (6 bases). The length of the CDR3 is 14 residues. The germline V and J ends were trimmed by 3 bases and 7 bases, with 12 bases remaining between them. Germline CDR1 SEHNR, CDR2 FQNEAQ (reference sequence).

The chain employs TRBV6-4 and TRBJ2-2; 8 bases line up with TRBD2. The CDR3 spans 15 residues. CDR1 MRHNA and CDR2 SNTAGT come from the germline V gene. The ends lost 6 bases at V and 3 bases at J; junction bases unmatched: 6. The DNA of the CDR3 is TGTGCCAGCAGCGCTACCGGGGGGGACACCGGGGAGCTGTTTTTT. Translating it yields CASSATGGDTGELFF.

The CDR3: CASGQGPYNEQFF. The CDR3 DNA reads TGTGCCAGCGGACAGGGCCCCTACAATGAGCAGTTCTTC. V and J are TRBV6-5 and TRBJ2-1; 8 bases line up with TRBD1. The CDR3 contains 13 residues. Per germline, CDR1 MNHEY and CDR2 SVGAGI. With V trimmed by 8 bases and J by 2 bases, 2 bases remained unmatched.

The chain carries TRBV6-5 and TRBJ1-2; D ambiguous. Germline V gives CDR1 MNHEY, CDR2 SVGAGI. This CDR3 has 12 amino acids. Trimming removed 7 bases at V and 6 bases at J, with 12 bases between. The CDR3 region has the DNA TGTGCCAGCACCTCCTGGGGAGATGGCTACACCTTC. It translates to CASTSWGDGYTF.

The V gene is TRBV7-9, the J gene TRBJ1-4; 8 nucleotides match TRBD1. The J segment lost 8 bases and the V segment lost 6 bases, leaving 8 bases of the junction unmatched. CDR3 length: 14 amino acids. Germline CDR1 SEHNR, CDR2 FQNEAQ (reference sequence). The CDR3 spells CASSPQGAEEKLFF. In DNA, the CDR3 is TGTGCCAGCAGTCCGCAGGGGGCCGAGGAAAAACTGTTTTTT.

V usage is TRBV6-1 and J usage is TRBJ2-5, with TRBD1 identical over 7 bases. The germline gives CDR1 MNHNS, CDR2 SASEGT. The CDR3 is made up of 17 amino acids. V trimming: 1 base; J trimming: 0 bases; junction bases outside the gene matches: 8. For the CDR3, the DNA is TGTGCCAGCAGTGAAGGAGGGGGACAGATGTACCAAGAGACCCAGTACTTC. Its translation: CASSEGGGQMYQETQYF.

This chain connects TRBV4-3 to TRBJ1-2; the match to TRBD1 covers 10 bases. CDR1 LGHNA and CDR2 YSLEER come from the germline V gene. V lost 1 base to trimming and J lost 1 base; unmatched junction nucleotides: 6. This CDR3 is 17 amino acids long. CDR3 protein: CASSQGPGTGVNYGYTF. DNA for the CDR3: TGCGCCAGCAGCCAAGGTCCCGGGACAGGGGTTAACTATGGCTACACCTTC.

This clone was detected once. The CDR3 region has the DNA TGTGCCAGCAGTTCCCCGGGGGACAGGGGGACTACTGAAGCTTTCTTT. It encodes CASSSPGDRGTTEAFF. The V gene is TRBV13, the J gene TRBJ1-1; 11 bases agree with TRBD1. Germline V gene data show CDR1 as PRHDT and CDR2 as FYEKMQ (reference sequence). The V segment lost 6 bases and the J segment 5 bases; nucleotides outside the gene matches: 11. The CDR3 length is 16 residues.

The chain couples TRBV27 to TRBJ2-5, with a weak D call TRBD2 (6 bases). The CDR3 loop spans 16 amino acids. V was shortened by 2 bases and J by 1 base, with 14 bases between the two germline ends. The germline V gene encodes CDR1 MNHEY and CDR2 SMNVEV (reference sequence). This chain's CDR3 is CASSLTGRPTQETQYF. CDR3 bases: TGTGCCAGCAGTTTAACTGGGAGGCCGACCCAAGAGACCCAGTACTTC.

V usage is TRBV2 and J usage is TRBJ2-5; the D gene is possibly TRBD2 (7 bases). The CDR3 consists of 15 residues. The germline V gene encodes CDR1 SNHLY and CDR2 FYNNEI. Trimming pared 3 bases from V and 5 bases from J, leaving 16 bases between. The CDR3 reads CASSDEGGLQETQYF. The DNA of the CDR3 is TGTGCCAGCAGTGACGAGGGGGGGCTTCAGGAGACCCAGTACTTC. Using reference TRBV2 and TRBJ2-5 for the parts outside the CDR3, the full variable domain is EPEVTQTPSHQVTQMGQEVILRCVPISNHLYFYWYRQILGQKVEFLVSFYNNEISEKSEIFDDQFSVERPDGSNFTLKIRSTKLEDSAMYFCASSDEGGLQETQYFGPGTRLLVL.

The chain couples TRBV19 to TRBJ2-1; maybe TRBD1 (6 bases). Trimming stripped 5 bases from V and 7 bases from J, with 12 bases between. The CDR3 has 13 residues. Germline V gives CDR1 LNHDA, CDR2 SQIVND (reference sequence). Here the CDR3 reads CASSRAGVNEQFF. CDR3 sequence (DNA): TGTGCCAGTAGTCGGGCAGGGGTTAATGAGCAGTTCTTC.

This rearrangement joins TRBV21-1 to TRBJ2-2; TRBD1 is taken as the D call from the table, unchecked against the DNA. TRBV21-1 is reported as a pseudogene. The CDR3 runs to 15 residues. This CDR3 is CASSPQGQDTGELFF. The DNA for the CDR3 is TGTGCCAGCAGCCCTCAGGGACAGGACACCGGGGAGCTGTTTTTT.

The rearrangement uses TRBV19 and TRBJ1-2; D is possibly TRBD1 (6 bases). CDR1 is LNHDA and CDR2 is SQIVND in the germline V gene (reference sequence). This CDR3 is 15 amino acids long. Between the trimmed V and J ends, which lost 4 bases and 6 bases, there was a span of 18 bases. CDR3 in DNA: TGTGCCAGTAGTACCCCATCCGGGGGGGGCGATGGCTACACCTTC. Protein sequence: CASSTPSGGGDGYTF. The full variable domain, completed using reference TRBV19 and TRBJ1-2, is DGGITQSPKYLFRKEGQNVTLSCEQNLNHDAMYWYRQDPGQGLRLIYYSQIVNDFQKGDIAEGYSVSREKKESFPLTVTSAQKNPTAFYLCASSTPSGGGDGYTFGSGTRLTVV.

The gene calls are TRBV6-5 and TRBJ2-5, with D uncertain. The germline CDR1 and CDR2 sequences are MNHEY and SVGAGI. The CDR3 is 13 amino acids. V was shortened by 4 bases and J by 4 bases, with 10 bases between the two germline ends. The CDR3 coding sequence is TGTGCCAGCAGTTTCACCGATAGAGAGACCCAGTACTTC. Translation: CASSFTDRETQYF.

As to this clone: A read error may produce the germline difference seen at one junction end. The rearrangement links TRBV7-7 to TRBJ2-5; a weak D match, TRBD1 (5 bases). The CDR3 sequence is 14 residues long. Looked up from germline, CDR1 is SSHAT and CDR2 is FNYEAQ (reference sequence). As DNA, the CDR3 is TGTGCTAGCAGCTTACAGGTGGGCCAAGAGACCCAGTACTTC. Translating gives CASSLQVGQETQYF.

The chain couples TRBV5-6 to TRBJ1-1; D is possibly TRBD1 (5 bases). CDR3 size: 12 residues. Germline CDR1 reads SGHDT; CDR2 reads YYEEEE. Trimming shortened V by 4 bases and J by 8 bases, and 12 bases separated the two germline ends. CDR3: CASSASGLEAFF. The CDR3 bases are TGTGCCAGCAGCGCCTCAGGGTTGGAAGCTTTCTTT.

In DNA, the CDR3 is TGTGCCAGCAGCTTAAGTGGACAGGGGGCGGAGACCCAGTACTTC. Its protein is CASSLSGQGAETQYF. V and J are TRBV7-2 and TRBJ2-5; 11 nucleotides line up with TRBD1. CDR1 and CDR2 (germline): SGHTA, FQGNSA. The V segment lost 2 bases and the J segment 5 bases; nucleotides outside the gene matches: 4. The CDR3 length is 15 residues.

This rearrangement joins TRBV13 to TRBJ2-3; 8 nucleotides line up with TRBD1. V was clipped by 3 bases and J by 0 bases; unmatched bases: 11. Germline V gene sequence: CDR1 PRHDT, CDR2 FYEKMQ (reference sequence). CDR3 size: 18 residues. CDR3 coding DNA: TGTGCCAGCAGCTTGATTGCAGGGGGCTCCTCTAGCACAGATACGCAGTATTTT. Protein sequence: CASSLIAGGSSSTDTQYF. Full variable domain (remainder filled in from reference TRBV13 and TRBJ2-3): AAGVIQSPRHLIKEKRETATLKCYPIPRHDTVYWYQQGPGQDPQFLISFYEKMQSDKGSIPDRFSAQQFSDYHSELNMSSLELGDSALYFCASSLIAGGSSSTDTQYFGPGTRLTVL.

The chain employs TRBV7-8 and TRBJ1-5; no clear D gene. This CDR3 is 17 amino acids long. With 1 base removed from V and 5 bases from J, the gap between germline ends came to 18 bases. Germline CDR1 SGHVS, CDR2 FQNEAQ. CDR3 region: CASSLGSGKLAHQPQHF. DNA of the CDR3: TGTGCCAGCAGCTTAGGGTCGGGGAAACTGGCTCATCAGCCCCAGCATTTT.

This clone came up once. The V call is TRBV12-5, the J call TRBJ1-2; D is undetermined. V dropped 1 base and J dropped 1 base, with 7 bases sitting between them. Germline values: CDR1 LGHNT, CDR2 FRNRAP. The CDR3 sequence is 14 residues long. The CDR3 protein is CASGLGDINYGYTF. In DNA form, the CDR3 reads TGTGCTAGTGGTTTGGGCGACATTAACTATGGCTACACCTTC.

The table lists this clone with a count of one. CDR3 protein: CASTSNQGSRSGANVLTF. In DNA, the CDR3 is TGTGCCAGCACTTCCAACCAGGGTTCCCGCTCTGGGGCCAACGTCCTGACTTTC. The rearrangement uses TRBV25-1 and TRBJ2-6; TRBD1 is a possible D gene (5 bases). The CDR3 sequence is 18 residues long. Germline V gives CDR1 MGHDK, CDR2 SYGVNS. V was trimmed by 7 bases and J by 0 bases, leaving 19 bases between them.